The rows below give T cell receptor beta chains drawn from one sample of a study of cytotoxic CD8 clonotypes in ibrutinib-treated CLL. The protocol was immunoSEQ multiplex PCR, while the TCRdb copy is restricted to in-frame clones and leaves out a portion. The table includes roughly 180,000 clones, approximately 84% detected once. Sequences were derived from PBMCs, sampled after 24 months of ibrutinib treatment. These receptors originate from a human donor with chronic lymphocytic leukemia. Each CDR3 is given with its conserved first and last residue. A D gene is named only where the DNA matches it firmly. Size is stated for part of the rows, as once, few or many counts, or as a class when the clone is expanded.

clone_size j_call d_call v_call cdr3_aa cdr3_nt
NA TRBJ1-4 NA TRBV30 CAWSFGEKLFF TGTGCCTGGAGTTTCGGAGAAAAATTGTTTTTT
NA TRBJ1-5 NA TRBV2 CASSVRQPQHF TGTGCCAGCAGTGTGCGGCAGCCCCAGCATTTT
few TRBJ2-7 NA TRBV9 CASSTWDGGYEQYF TGTGCCAGCAGCACCTGGGACGGGGGATACGAGCAGTACTTC
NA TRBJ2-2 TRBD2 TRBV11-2 CASSQSSGRGELFF TGTGCCAGCAGTCAATCTAGCGGGAGAGGGGAGCTGTTTTTT
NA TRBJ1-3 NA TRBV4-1 CASSLVHGVGNTIYF TGCGCCAGCAGCCTCGTACATGGGGTTGGAAACACCATATATTTT
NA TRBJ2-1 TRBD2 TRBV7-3 CASSSHPSGTTRYNEQFF TGTGCCAGCAGCTCCCACCCTAGCGGGACTACCCGATACAATGAGCAGTTCTTC
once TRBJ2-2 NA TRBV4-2 CASSQDSGDTGELFF TGTGCCAGCAGCCAAGATTCAGGGGACACCGGGGAGCTGTTTTTT
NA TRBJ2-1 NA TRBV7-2 CASSLAPSYNEQFF TGTGCCAGCAGCTTAGCGCCTAGTTACAATGAGCAGTTCTTC
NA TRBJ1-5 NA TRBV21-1 CASPKALPPEGWGNQPQHF TGTGCCAGCCCGAAAGCCCTCCCCCCGGAGGGCTGGGGCAATCAGCCCCAGCATTTT
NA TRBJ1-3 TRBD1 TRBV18 CASSPTGEGNTIYF TGTGCCAGCTCACCAACAGGGGAGGGAAACACCATATATTTT
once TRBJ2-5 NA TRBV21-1 CASSNVYLGSPLILYQETQYF TGTGCCAGCAGCAATGTTTATTTGGGATCTCCGTTAATCTTGTACCAAGAGACCCAGTACTTC
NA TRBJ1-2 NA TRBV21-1 CASRSEMGWYPYGYTF TGTGCCAGCAGATCCGAAATGGGCTGGTACCCCTATGGCTACACCTTC
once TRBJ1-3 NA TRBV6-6 CASRRGAENTIYF TGTGCCAGCAGGCGGGGGGCAGAAAACACCATATATTTT
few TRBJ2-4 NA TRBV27 CASSRTVQNIQYF TGTGCCAGCAGTCGGACAGTTCAAAACATTCAGTACTTC
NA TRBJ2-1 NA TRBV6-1 CASSLTGMNEQFF TGTGCCAGCAGTCTTACGGGTATGAATGAGCAGTTCTTC
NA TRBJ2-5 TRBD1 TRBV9 CASSPRAQDRGQTQYF TGTGCCAGCAGCCCACGCGCCCAGGACAGGGGACAGACCCAGTACTTC
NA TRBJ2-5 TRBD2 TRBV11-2 CASSLGAVAGGPQETQYF TGTGCCAGCAGCTTAGGTGCCGTAGCGGGGGGGCCCCAAGAGACCCAGTACTTC
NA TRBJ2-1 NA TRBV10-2 CASSTGNEQFF TGCGCCAGCAGCACGGGCAATGAGCAGTTCTTC
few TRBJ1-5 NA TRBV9 CASSVAPVAGSQPQHF TGTGCCAGCAGCGTAGCCCCAGTGGCAGGGAGTCAGCCCCAGCATTTT
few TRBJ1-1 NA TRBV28 CASSSQGGGNPEAFF TGTGCCAGCAGTTCACAGGGCGGTGGGAATCCTGAAGCTTTCTTT
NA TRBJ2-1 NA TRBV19 CASSRSSYNEQFF TGTGCCAGTAGTAGGAGCTCCTACAATGAGCAGTTCTTC
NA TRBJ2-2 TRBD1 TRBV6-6 CASRETGVVVTGELFF TGTGCCAGCAGGGAGACAGGGGTAGTGGTTACCGGGGAGCTGTTTTTT
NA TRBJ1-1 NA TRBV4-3 CASSQFALNTEAFF TGCGCCAGCAGCCAATTCGCATTGAACACTGAAGCTTTCTTT
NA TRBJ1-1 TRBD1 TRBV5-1 CASSAKLDRGSPEAFF TGCGCCAGCAGTGCCAAGCTAGACAGGGGATCACCCGAAGCTTTCTTT
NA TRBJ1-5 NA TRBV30 CAWSVGSVGVQPQHF TGTGCCTGGAGTGTGGGATCAGTGGGTGTTCAGCCCCAGCATTTT
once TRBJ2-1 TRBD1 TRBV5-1 CASSGDREGNEQFF TGCGCCAGCAGCGGGGACAGGGAAGGCAATGAGCAGTTCTTC
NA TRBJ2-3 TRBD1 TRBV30 CAWSFGQGASTDTQYF TGTGCCTGGAGTTTTGGACAGGGGGCTAGCACAGATACGCAGTATTTT